A selection of T cell receptor beta chains follows, all from one sample in a study of blood T cells in healthy people across ages. MiXCR, applied by TCRdb to the 5' RACE reads, yields one record per CDR3 protein. The sample yields about 1.6 million distinct CDR3 sequences, roughly 30% seen once. The sample consisted of blood. Every receptor here comes from a woman younger than 45 in good health. Both conserved end residues are part of each CDR3. Each record gives: V gene, J gene, clone size, CDR3 protein. A row's size may be missing; if present it is once, few, many or a size class.

v_gene: TRBV7-9; j_gene: TRBJ1-5; abundance: few; CDR3aa: CASSHGWGDQPQHF
v_gene: TRBV20-1; j_gene: TRBJ2-1; abundance: -; CDR3aa: CSAYRLALSLHEQFF
v_gene: TRBV2; j_gene: TRBJ2-5; abundance: -; CDR3aa: CASSEGQLKETQYF
v_gene: TRBV4-2; j_gene: TRBJ2-1; abundance: -; CDR3aa: CASSQAQIARSYNEQFF
v_gene: TRBV11-2; j_gene: TRBJ2-5; abundance: -; CDR3aa: CASSRSPKETQYF
v_gene: TRBV28; j_gene: TRBJ2-7; abundance: -; CDR3aa: CASSGSLGDTYEQYF
v_gene: TRBV20-1; j_gene: TRBJ2-5; abundance: few; CDR3aa: CSARAQGAGWETQYF
v_gene: TRBV10-3; j_gene: TRBJ2-3; abundance: few; CDR3aa: CAISEGLAGAVDTQYF
v_gene: TRBV7-6; j_gene: TRBJ1-2; abundance: -; CDR3aa: CASSSSLGYGYTF
v_gene: TRBV2; j_gene: TRBJ2-7; abundance: -; CDR3aa: CASSESRTLMYF
v_gene: TRBV20-1; j_gene: TRBJ1-2; abundance: -; CDR3aa: CSARDRGSNYGYTF
v_gene: TRBV12-3/TRBV12-4; j_gene: TRBJ2-1; abundance: few; CDR3aa: CASSPGHMGGNEQFF
v_gene: TRBV7-8; j_gene: TRBJ2-1; abundance: -; CDR3aa: CASSLGTHPDYNEQFF
v_gene: TRBV4-1; j_gene: TRBJ2-3; abundance: -; CDR3aa: CASSHGGSSTDTQYF
v_gene: TRBV29-1; j_gene: TRBJ1-2; abundance: once; CDR3aa: CSVEGAGGYTF
v_gene: TRBV4-1; j_gene: TRBJ2-6; abundance: many; CDR3aa: CASSQGWISGANVLTF
v_gene: TRBV9; j_gene: TRBJ2-1; abundance: once; CDR3aa: CASSVGGSIYNEQFF
v_gene: TRBV28; j_gene: TRBJ1-6; abundance: -; CDR3aa: CASSHGSPLHF
v_gene: TRBV3-1; j_gene: TRBJ2-2; abundance: -; CDR3aa: CASRPGTVYTGELFF
v_gene: TRBV27; j_gene: TRBJ2-7; abundance: once; CDR3aa: CASSSIALPYEQYF
v_gene: TRBV30; j_gene: TRBJ1-2; abundance: -; CDR3aa: CALPAGQGSQANYGYTF
v_gene: TRBV3-1; j_gene: TRBJ2-3; abundance: -; CDR3aa: CTSSQERGSWSQYF
v_gene: TRBV29-1; j_gene: TRBJ1-2; abundance: -; CDR3aa: CSSGGREYGYTF
v_gene: TRBV27; j_gene: TRBJ1-1; abundance: few; CDR3aa: CASRGGRNTEAFF
v_gene: TRBV27; j_gene: TRBJ1-1; abundance: -; CDR3aa: CASRRDPRGSEAFF
v_gene: TRBV9; j_gene: TRBJ1-2; abundance: few; CDR3aa: CASSVGTQNYGYTF
v_gene: TRBV3-1; j_gene: TRBJ2-1; abundance: many; CDR3aa: CASSYRVNEQFF
v_gene: TRBV20-1; j_gene: TRBJ1-5; abundance: -; CDR3aa: CSARRDRGAKLQPQHF
v_gene: TRBV4-1; j_gene: TRBJ1-5; abundance: -; CDR3aa: CASSQDWWGSSNQPQHF
v_gene: TRBV10-3; j_gene: TRBJ2-5; abundance: many; CDR3aa: CAISDSRAQETQYF
v_gene: TRBV28; j_gene: TRBJ2-5; abundance: few; CDR3aa: CASSPSRSIQETQYF
v_gene: TRBV7-6; j_gene: TRBJ2-5; abundance: few; CDR3aa: CASSLPGLAGGQNPETQYF
v_gene: TRBV9; j_gene: TRBJ1-5; abundance: few; CDR3aa: CASSVGQGVDQPQHF
v_gene: TRBV7-8; j_gene: TRBJ2-3; abundance: few; CDR3aa: CASSEGGADRRDTQYF
v_gene: TRBV28; j_gene: TRBJ2-4; abundance: -; CDR3aa: CASSLGTGISENIQHF
v_gene: TRBV25-1; j_gene: TRBJ2-1; abundance: once; CDR3aa: CASSQIDSPKCCNEQFF
v_gene: TRBV28; j_gene: TRBJ2-1; abundance: few; CDR3aa: CASGANEQFF
v_gene: TRBV5-1; j_gene: TRBJ1-6; abundance: many; CDR3aa: CASSLAGNSPLHF
v_gene: TRBV20-1; j_gene: TRBJ1-1; abundance: -; CDR3aa: CSARDGPNTEAFF
v_gene: TRBV11-2; j_gene: TRBJ2-7; abundance: -; CDR3aa: CANSLDGGGYEQYF
v_gene: TRBV18; j_gene: TRBJ1-2; abundance: many; CDR3aa: CASSPDRGNYGYTF
v_gene: TRBV30; j_gene: TRBJ1-4; abundance: -; CDR3aa: CAWSEGGLEKLFF
v_gene: TRBV7-3; j_gene: TRBJ2-1; abundance: -; CDR3aa: CASSSASGAEQFF
v_gene: TRBV2; j_gene: TRBJ2-1; abundance: few; CDR3aa: CASSPRTSVISNAQFF
v_gene: TRBV5-1; j_gene: TRBJ2-3; abundance: many; CDR3aa: CASSPTGFEDTQYF
v_gene: TRBV5-5; j_gene: TRBJ1-1; abundance: -; CDR3aa: CASSLAATNTEAFF
v_gene: TRBV20-1; j_gene: TRBJ2-7; abundance: -; CDR3aa: CSARGAGATYEQYF